The clone carrying this T cell receptor (beta chain) was detected ten times or more. The entry originates in a study of T cells in Graves' hyperthyroidism and ophthalmopathy. V was pared by 0 bases and J by 0 bases, with 3 bases of the junction left unmatched. Germline CDR1 SGHTA, CDR2 FQGNSA. CDR3 length equals 16 residues. From RNA transcripts, TCR beta CDR3 regions were amplified. A first-round RT-PCR of the TCR CDR3 used the HTBI primer set. In TCRdb, the multiplex PCR reads were re-called with MiXCR into one record per CDR3 protein. The top ten clones hold 50% of a sample with 340,000 or so distinct CDR3 sequences, 21% of them seen once.

Specimen: blood. This receptor was obtained from a woman in her 50s with Graves' hyperthyroidism. This chain uses TRBV7-2 with TRBJ2-7; 9 nucleotides match TRBD2. CDR3 sequence reads: CASSLASGGSSYEQYF. In nucleotides, the CDR3 is TGTGCCAGCAGCTTAGCGAGCGGGGGGAGCTCCTACGAGCAGTACTTC.